This TCR beta chain is from a study of vaccination effects on CD4 cells after COVID-19. This CDR3 comprises 15 residues. CDR1 and CDR2 (germline): LGHDT, YNNKEL (reference sequence). V was shortened by 0 bases and J by 4 bases, with 10 bases between the two germline ends. A remark on this clone: Its antigen is not known.

General study findings and limits: Among infection- and vaccine-induced clones, marked clonal contraction occurred late after vaccination.

Libraries were prepared by immunoSEQ multiplex PCR; TCRdb keeps only in-frame clonotypes and omits some of them. The repertoire holds fewer than 55,000 clones, with roughly 72% as singletons. Culture proceeded for under twelve days, and CD4+ T cells were then isolated. Each participant received a vaccine that was either BNT162b2 or mRNA-1273, given as two doses. Cells had half their medium changed to IL-2 medium on days 3 and 7. The chain is built from TRBV3-1 (or the pseudogene TRBV3-2) and TRBJ2-1; D uncertain. The receptor was derived from a human donor who received a COVID-19 vaccine. The sample in question was CD4+ T cells from PBMCs cultured without peptide, obtained after COVID-19 vaccination. The CDR3 sequence is CASSQEGWEYNEQFF. The CDR3 DNA reads as TGTGCCAGCAGCCAAGAAGGCTGGGAATACAATGAGCAGTTCTTC.